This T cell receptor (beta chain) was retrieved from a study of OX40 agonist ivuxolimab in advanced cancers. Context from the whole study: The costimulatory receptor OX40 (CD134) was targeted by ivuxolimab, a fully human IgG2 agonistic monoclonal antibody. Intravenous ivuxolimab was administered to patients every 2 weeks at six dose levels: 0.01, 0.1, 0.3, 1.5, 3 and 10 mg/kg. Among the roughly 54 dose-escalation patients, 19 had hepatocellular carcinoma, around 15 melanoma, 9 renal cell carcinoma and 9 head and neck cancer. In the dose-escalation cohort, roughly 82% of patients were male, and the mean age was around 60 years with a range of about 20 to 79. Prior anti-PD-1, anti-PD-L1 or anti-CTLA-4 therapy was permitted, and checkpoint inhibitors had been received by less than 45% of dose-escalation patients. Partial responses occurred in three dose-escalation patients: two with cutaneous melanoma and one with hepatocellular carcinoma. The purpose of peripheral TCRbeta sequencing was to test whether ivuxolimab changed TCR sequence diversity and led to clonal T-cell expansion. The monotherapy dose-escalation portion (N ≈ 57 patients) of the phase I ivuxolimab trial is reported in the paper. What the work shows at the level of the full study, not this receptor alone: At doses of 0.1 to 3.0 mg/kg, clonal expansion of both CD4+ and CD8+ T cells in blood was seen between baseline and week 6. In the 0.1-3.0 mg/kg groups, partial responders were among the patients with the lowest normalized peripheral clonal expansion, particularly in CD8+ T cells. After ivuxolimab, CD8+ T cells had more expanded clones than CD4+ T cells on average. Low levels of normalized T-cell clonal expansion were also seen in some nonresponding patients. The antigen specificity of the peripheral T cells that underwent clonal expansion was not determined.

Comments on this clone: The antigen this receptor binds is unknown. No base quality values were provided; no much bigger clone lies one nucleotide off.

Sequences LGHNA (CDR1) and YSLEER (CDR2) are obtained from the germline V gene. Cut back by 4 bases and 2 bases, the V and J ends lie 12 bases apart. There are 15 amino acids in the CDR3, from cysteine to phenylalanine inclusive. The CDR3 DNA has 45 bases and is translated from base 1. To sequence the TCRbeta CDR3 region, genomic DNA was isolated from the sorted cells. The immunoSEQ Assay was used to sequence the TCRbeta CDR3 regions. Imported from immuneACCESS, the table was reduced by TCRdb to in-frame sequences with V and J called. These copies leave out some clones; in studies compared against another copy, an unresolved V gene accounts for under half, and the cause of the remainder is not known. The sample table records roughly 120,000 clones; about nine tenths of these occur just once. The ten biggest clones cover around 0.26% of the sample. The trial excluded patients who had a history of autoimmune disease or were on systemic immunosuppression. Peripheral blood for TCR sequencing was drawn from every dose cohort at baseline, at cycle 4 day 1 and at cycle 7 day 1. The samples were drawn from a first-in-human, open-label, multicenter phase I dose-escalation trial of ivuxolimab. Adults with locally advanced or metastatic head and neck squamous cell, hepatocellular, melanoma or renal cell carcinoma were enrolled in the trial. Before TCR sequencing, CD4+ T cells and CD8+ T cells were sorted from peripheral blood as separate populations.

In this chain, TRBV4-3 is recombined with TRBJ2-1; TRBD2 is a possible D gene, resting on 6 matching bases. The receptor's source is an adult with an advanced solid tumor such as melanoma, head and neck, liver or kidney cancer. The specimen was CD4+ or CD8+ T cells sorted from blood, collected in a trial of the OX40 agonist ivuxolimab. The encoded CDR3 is CASSRSGETYNEQFF. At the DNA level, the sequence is TGCGCCAGCAGCCGTTCGGGGGAAACCTACAATGAGCAGTTCTTC.